The 5 T cell receptor beta chains below come from one sample, sequenced in a study of T-cell memory formation after mild COVID-19. TCRdb reanalysed the 5' RACE reads using MiXCR and keeps one entry per CDR3 protein. The repertoire has about 81,000 distinct CDR3 sequences, about 23% of them found once; the top ten carry roughly 40%. The sequenced material came from PBMCs or a T cell subset sorted from them (not recorded which). The source of these receptors is a young man who had mild COVID-19 (a few samples of this study predate the infection). Cell type and time point are not known.

The V gene is TRBV10-1, the J gene TRBJ2-7; D is possibly TRBD1 or TRBD2 (5 bases each). V dropped 6 bases and J dropped 3 bases, with 15 bases sitting between them. CDR3 size: 14 residues. CDR1 and CDR2 (germline): WNHNN, SYGVQD (reference sequence). The CDR3 nucleotides read TGCGCCAGCAGGACCCGGGACGGAGTCTACGAGCAGTACTTC. Encoded protein: CASRTRDGVYEQYF.

V usage is TRBV27 and J usage is TRBJ2-7, with TRBD1 matching 7 bases. The trim removed 10 bases at V and 3 bases at J, leaving 6 bases unmatched. The germline gives CDR1 MNHEY, CDR2 SMNVEV (reference sequence). This CDR3 spans 12 amino acids. CDR3 coding DNA: TGTGCCACGGGACAGTCACTCTACGAGCAGTACTTC. Amino acid sequence: CATGQSLYEQYF.

By proportion, this clonotype is medium-sized. CDR3 DNA sequence: TGCGCCAGCAGCCCTGGGACGGCTTCCTACAATGAGCAGTTCTTC. This gives the protein CASSPGTASYNEQFF. The chain carries TRBV4-3 and TRBJ2-1; tentatively, D is TRBD1 or TRBD2 (5 bases each). This CDR3 is 15 amino acids long. The ends were cut back, 4 bases at V and 1 base at J, with 11 bases in the middle. The germline V gene has CDR1 LGHNA and CDR2 YSLEER.

The chain combines TRBV6-5 with TRBJ2-3, with 9 positions matching TRBD2. The CDR3 is made up of 16 amino acids. The germline V gene has CDR1 MNHEY and CDR2 SVGAGI. V was clipped by 2 bases and J by 0 bases; unmatched bases: 3. CDR3 DNA: TGTGCCAGCAGTTACCTAGCGGGGATAAGCACAGATACGCAGTATTTT. It codes for CASSYLAGISTDTQYF.

This chain links TRBV7-2 with TRBJ2-1, with 7 bases that match TRBD2. Germline V gene lookup returns CDR1 SGHTA and CDR2 FQGNSA. This CDR3 spans 14 amino acids. The junction had 6 bases not matched to a gene; V was cut back by 2 bases and J by 8 bases. This CDR3 reads CASSLWSSGDEQFF. DNA for the CDR3: TGTGCCAGCAGCTTATGGTCTAGCGGCGATGAGCAGTTCTTC.